The 11 T cell receptor beta chains below were found in one sample sequenced in a study of blood T cell repertoires in COVID-19. TCRdb keeps only in-frame clones here, not all; method: immunoSEQ multiplex PCR. The sample has 120,000 to 150,000 clones; around 83% are singletons. What was sequenced was peripheral blood. The receptor source for this set is a human donor in a cohort sampled during active COVID-19.

The chain recombines TRBV7-3 with TRBJ2-7, with D perhaps TRBD1 (7 bases). The germline CDR1 and CDR2 sequences are SGHTA and FQGTGA. V lost 5 bases to trimming and J lost 3 bases, with 14 bases between them. The CDR3 extends over 14 amino acids. The CDR3 spells CASSVQGGYYEQYF. CDR3 nucleotides: TGTGCCAGCAGCGTCCAGGGGGGTTACTACGAGCAGTACTTC. The full variable domain, rest sourced from reference TRBV7-3 and TRBJ2-7, is GAGVSQTPSNKVTEKGKYVELRCDPISGHTALYWYRQSLGQGPEFLIYFQGTGAADDSGLPNDRFFAVRPEGSVSTLKIQRTERGDSAVYLCASSVQGGYYEQYFGPGTRLTVT.

This chain connects TRBV5-6 to TRBJ2-1, with a tentative D call TRBD2 (6 bases). The germline V gene encodes CDR1 SGHDT and CDR2 YYEEEE. The CDR3 spans 12 residues. Trimming removed 3 bases at V and 7 bases at J, with 8 bases between. The CDR3 region has the DNA TGTGCCAGCAGCTCAGGAGGGAATGAGCAGTTCTTC. Protein product: CASSSGGNEQFF. The full variable domain, with the rest looked up from reference TRBV5-6 and TRBJ2-1, is DAGVTQSPTHLIKTRGQQVTLRCSPKSGHDTVSWYQQALGQGPQFIFQYYEEEERQRGNFPDRFSGHQFPNYSSELNVNALLLGDSALYLCASSSGGNEQFFGPGTRLTVL.

The chain couples TRBV7-9 to TRBJ2-7, with a weak D call TRBD2 (7 bases). In germline, CDR1 is SEHNR, CDR2 FQNEAQ (reference sequence). Trimming cost V 3 bases and J 5 bases, with 11 bases left between them. The CDR3 extends over 13 amino acids. Written as DNA, the CDR3 is TGTGCCAGCAGCTTCGGCGGGGGCGACGAGCAGTACTTC. Protein: CASSFGGGDEQYF.

This chain uses TRBV30 with TRBJ1-2; tentatively, D is TRBD1 (5 bases). In germline, CDR1 is GTSNPN, CDR2 SVGIG (reference sequence). The CDR3 is 13 residues long. Between the trimmed V and J ends, which lost 2 bases and 10 bases, there was a span of 17 bases. For the CDR3, the DNA is TGTGCCTGGAGTCGCCTTCTCGACAGCGTCTACACCTTC. Protein sequence: CAWSRLLDSVYTF.

The chain carries TRBV24-1 and TRBJ1-2, with unresolved D. Per the germline V gene, CDR1 is KGHDR and CDR2 is SFDVKD. The CDR3 contains 13 residues. Trimming cost V 6 bases and J 0 bases, with 7 bases left between them. The CDR3 sequence is CATSTTSNYGYTF. For the CDR3, the DNA is TGTGCCACCAGTACGACTTCTAACTATGGCTACACCTTC.

The chain employs TRBV4-2 and TRBJ2-7, with 8 bases that match TRBD1. This CDR3 has 15 amino acids. Losses at the gene ends were 3 bases for V and 0 bases for J; bases not matched to a gene: 4. CDR1 and CDR2 from the germline V gene are LGHNA and YNFKEQ. The chain's CDR3 is CASSQGTGASYEQYF. Written as DNA, the CDR3 is TGTGCCAGCAGCCAGGGGACAGGCGCCTCCTACGAGCAGTACTTC.

The rearrangement uses TRBV19 and TRBJ2-5; no reliable D call. CDR1 LNHDA and CDR2 SQIVND come from the germline V gene (reference sequence). The V gene lost 2 bases and the J gene lost 5 bases, with 12 bases spanning the gap. The CDR3 totals 14 residues. CDR3 protein: CASSIRGDGETQYF. CDR3 nucleotides: TGTGCCAGTAGTATACGCGGAGACGGGGAGACCCAGTACTTC.

This clone appeared once. The V gene is TRBV28, the J gene TRBJ2-7, with D uncertain. The V gene lost 6 bases and the J gene lost 2 bases, with 5 bases spanning the gap. The V gene's germline CDR1 is MDHEN and CDR2 SYDVKM. The CDR3 totals 11 residues. The CDR3 region is CASRTAYEQYF. DNA for the CDR3: TGTGCCAGCAGGACTGCCTACGAGCAGTACTTC.

The chain uses TRBV29-1 and TRBJ2-7; D is perhaps TRBD1 (5 bases). CDR3 length: 12 residues. V was cut by 2 bases and J by 4 bases, with 9 bases left in between. Germline V gene data show CDR1 as SQVTM and CDR2 as ANQGSEA. CDR3 sequence: CSVEQGSYEQYF. DNA of the CDR3: TGCAGCGTTGAACAGGGTTCGTACGAGCAGTACTTC.

This clone was counted between two and nine times. V and J are TRBV28 and TRBJ2-2; D ambiguous. Trimming removed 2 bases from V and 7 bases from J, with 11 bases in between. The CDR3 is 14 residues long. Germline-derived CDR1 and CDR2 are MDHEN and SYDVKM. This CDR3 is CASSLSAAYGELFF. The CDR3 nucleotides read TGTGCCAGCAGTTTAAGTGCCGCGTACGGGGAGCTGTTTTTT.

CDR3 in DNA: TGTGCCAGCAGTTACGGTAGAAACTCCTACGAGCAGTACTTC. It codes for CASSYGRNSYEQYF. The J gene is TRBJ2-7, the V gene TRBV6-2 or TRBV6-3; D is ambiguous. V lost 2 bases and J lost 0, with 8 bases in between. Germline CDR1 reads MNHEY; CDR2 reads SVGEGT. The CDR3 spans 14 residues.